This TCR beta chain was documented in a study of CD8 T cells in ankylosing spondylitis (TCRdb year 2017). Describing the broader study: The study set out to find disease-linked TCR variants by profiling T cell receptor beta repertoires in ankylosing spondylitis patients and healthy donors. The full study cohort was made up of 25 ankylosing spondylitis patients and about a hundred healthy donors. Peripheral blood samples were taken, and synovial fluid was additionally collected from ankylosing spondylitis patients. Overall study results and their limits: Some motif variants had previously been reported in the synovial fluid and blood of reactive arthritis patients, which suggests shared mechanisms of disease initiation. A CD8+ phenotype was shown by the disease-linked clones, which were found at relatively low frequencies in peripheral blood. Blood from ankylosing spondylitis patients appeared to be characterized by a TCR beta motif made up of under ten highly homologous amino acid variants. Significant enrichment of the disease-linked clones was reported in matched synovial fluid samples from ankylosing spondylitis patients.

For sequencing, an Illumina HiSeq 2500 was employed. Quantitative 5'-RACE with molecular barcodes was the method used to prepare the TCR beta libraries. As for how the authors treated the data: Disease-linked TCR variants were identified with a new computational method built on a probabilistic model of VDJ rearrangement. In TCRdb, the public reads were trimmed at Q25 with fastp and aligned with MiXCR, with productive beta chains retained. Rows with a matching CDR3 protein are joined into one entry that keeps the most common DNA and genes. TCRdb's processing, not the authors', yielded these V and J calls. The sample table contains about 130,000 distinct CDR3 sequences; only one count was recorded for about 7% of them. The ten biggest clones cover roughly 12% of the sample. This clonotype was observed at least ten times. What this receptor recognizes is not known. Per-base qualities were not stored, and no clone one base away is much larger.

From a lookup of the germline V gene, CDR1 and CDR2 are SGHRS and YFSETQ. The CDR3 covers 11 residues, taking in both the cysteine and the phenylalanine. Here the CDR3 DNA is all that survives: 33 bases in frame from base 1. V is reduced by 1 base and J by 9 bases, leaving a spacing of 5 bases between them. Input material: blood, either unsorted or a sorted T cell fraction (not recorded which). This sequence originates from a female donor with ankylosing spondylitis or in good health (not recorded which). The rearranged segments are TRBV5-1 and TRBJ2-1; a confident D gene designation cannot be given. The DNA reads TGCGCCAGCAGCTTGCGTGCTGAGCAGTTCTTC. It encodes CASSLRAEQFF.